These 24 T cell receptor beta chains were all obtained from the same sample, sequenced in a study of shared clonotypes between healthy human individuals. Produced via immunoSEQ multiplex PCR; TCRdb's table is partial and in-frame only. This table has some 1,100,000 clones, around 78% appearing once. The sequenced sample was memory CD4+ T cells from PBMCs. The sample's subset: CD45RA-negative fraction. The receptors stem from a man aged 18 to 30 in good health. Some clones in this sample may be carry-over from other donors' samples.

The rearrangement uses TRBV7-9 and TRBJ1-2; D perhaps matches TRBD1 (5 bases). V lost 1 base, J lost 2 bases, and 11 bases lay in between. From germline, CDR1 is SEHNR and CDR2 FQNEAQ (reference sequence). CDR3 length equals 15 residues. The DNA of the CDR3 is TGTGCCAGCAGCTTAGAACGGGGGATGAACTATGGCTACACCTTC. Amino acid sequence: CASSLERGMNYGYTF. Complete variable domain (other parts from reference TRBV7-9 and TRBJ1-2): DTGVSQNPRHKITKRGQNVTFRCDPISEHNRLYWYRQTLGQGPEFLTYFQNEAQLEKSRLLSDRFSAERPKGSFSTLEIQRTEQGDSAMYLCASSLERGMNYGYTFGSGTRLTVV.

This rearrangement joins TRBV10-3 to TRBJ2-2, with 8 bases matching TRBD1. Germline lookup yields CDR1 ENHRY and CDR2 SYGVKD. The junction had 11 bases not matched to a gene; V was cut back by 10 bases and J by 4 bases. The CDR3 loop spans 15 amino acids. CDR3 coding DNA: TGTGCCAGTCACCTTGGACAGGGTTTCACCGGGGAGCTGTTTTTT. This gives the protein CASHLGQGFTGELFF.

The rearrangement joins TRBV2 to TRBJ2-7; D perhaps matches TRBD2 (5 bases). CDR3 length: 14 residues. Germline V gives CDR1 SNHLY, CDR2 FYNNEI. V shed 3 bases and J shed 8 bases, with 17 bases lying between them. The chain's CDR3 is CASSDVRYGDQQYF. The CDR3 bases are TGTGCCAGCAGTGACGTCCGATACGGGGATCAGCAGTACTTC.

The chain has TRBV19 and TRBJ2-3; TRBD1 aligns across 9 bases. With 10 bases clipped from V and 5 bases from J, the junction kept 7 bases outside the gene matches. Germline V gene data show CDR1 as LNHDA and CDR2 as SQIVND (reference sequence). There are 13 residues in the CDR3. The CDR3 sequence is CATRDRVGDTQYF. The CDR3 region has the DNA TGTGCCACTAGGGACAGGGTCGGAGATACGCAGTATTTT.

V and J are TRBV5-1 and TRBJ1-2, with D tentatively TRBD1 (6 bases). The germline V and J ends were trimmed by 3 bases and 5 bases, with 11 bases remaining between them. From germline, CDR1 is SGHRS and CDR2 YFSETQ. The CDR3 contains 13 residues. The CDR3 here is CASSYGGEYGYTF. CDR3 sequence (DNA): TGCGCCAGCAGCTATGGGGGCGAGTATGGCTACACCTTC.

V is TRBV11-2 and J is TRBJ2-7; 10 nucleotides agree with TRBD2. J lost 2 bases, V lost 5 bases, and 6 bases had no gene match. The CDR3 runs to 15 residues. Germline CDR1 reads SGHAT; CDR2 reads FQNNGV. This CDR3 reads CASSPWLAGAYEQYF. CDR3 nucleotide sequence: TGTGCCAGCAGCCCTTGGCTAGCGGGGGCCTACGAGCAGTACTTC. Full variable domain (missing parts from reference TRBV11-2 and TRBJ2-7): EAGVAQSPRYKIIEKRQSVAFWCNPISGHATLYWYQQILGQGPKLLIQFQNNGVVDDSQLPKDRFSAERLKGVDSTLKIQPAKLEDSAVYLCASSPWLAGAYEQYFGPGTRLTVT.

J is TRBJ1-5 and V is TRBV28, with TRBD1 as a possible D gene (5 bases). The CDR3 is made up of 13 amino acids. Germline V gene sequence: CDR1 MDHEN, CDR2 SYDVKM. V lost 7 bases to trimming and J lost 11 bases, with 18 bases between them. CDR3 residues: CASTLGPHATQHF. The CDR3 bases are TGTGCCAGCACCTTGGGGCCCCACGCGACCCAGCATTTT.

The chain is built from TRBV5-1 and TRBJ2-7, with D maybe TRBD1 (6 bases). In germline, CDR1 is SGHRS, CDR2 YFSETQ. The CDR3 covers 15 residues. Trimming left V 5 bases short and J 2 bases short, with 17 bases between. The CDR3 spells CASSSGQKGPYEQYF. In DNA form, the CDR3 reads TGCGCCAGCAGTTCCGGACAGAAGGGCCCCTACGAGCAGTACTTC. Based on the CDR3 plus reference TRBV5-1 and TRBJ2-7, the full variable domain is KAGVTQTPRYLIKTRGQQVTLSCSPISGHRSVSWYQQTPGQGLQFLFEYFSETQRNKGNFPGRFSGRQFSNSRSEMNVSTLELGDSALYLCASSSGQKGPYEQYFGPGTRLTVT.

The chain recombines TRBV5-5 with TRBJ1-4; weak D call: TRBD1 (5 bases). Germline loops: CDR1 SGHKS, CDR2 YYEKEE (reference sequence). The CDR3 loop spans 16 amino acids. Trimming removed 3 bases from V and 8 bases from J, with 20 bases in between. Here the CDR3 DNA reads TGTGCCAGCAGCTGGGGCGTGGTGTACTTGGAGGAAAAACTGTTTTTT. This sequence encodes CASSWGVVYLEEKLFF.

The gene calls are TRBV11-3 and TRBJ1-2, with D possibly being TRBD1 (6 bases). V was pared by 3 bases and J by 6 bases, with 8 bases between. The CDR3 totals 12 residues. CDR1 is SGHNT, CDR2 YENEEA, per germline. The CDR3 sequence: CASSLEGDGYTF. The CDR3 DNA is TGTGCCAGCAGCTTGGAGGGGGATGGCTACACCTTC.

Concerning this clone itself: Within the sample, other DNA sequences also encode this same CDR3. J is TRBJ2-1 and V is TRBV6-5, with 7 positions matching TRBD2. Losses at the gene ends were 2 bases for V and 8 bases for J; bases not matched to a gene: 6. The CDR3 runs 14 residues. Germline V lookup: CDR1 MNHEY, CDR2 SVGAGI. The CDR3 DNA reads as TGTGCCAGCAGTTACCTTGGGCTAGCGGATGAGCAGTTCTTC. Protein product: CASSYLGLADEQFF.

DNA of the CDR3: TGTGCCAGCAGCTCAAATACCAGGGCAGATACGCAGTATTTT. Translation gives CASSSNTRADTQYF. The chain carries TRBV11-2 and TRBJ2-3, with D possibly TRBD1 on 5 matching bases. Trimming took 4 bases from V and 4 from J, leaving 12 bases between them. The germline gives CDR1 SGHAT, CDR2 FQNNGV. This CDR3 is 14 amino acids long.

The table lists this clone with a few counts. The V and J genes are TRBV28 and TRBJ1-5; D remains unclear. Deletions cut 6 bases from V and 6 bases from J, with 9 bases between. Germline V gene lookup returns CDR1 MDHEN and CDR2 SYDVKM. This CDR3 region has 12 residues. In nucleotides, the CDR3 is TGTGCCAGCAGCACCCAACTTCAGCCCCAGCATTTT. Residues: CASSTQLQPQHF.

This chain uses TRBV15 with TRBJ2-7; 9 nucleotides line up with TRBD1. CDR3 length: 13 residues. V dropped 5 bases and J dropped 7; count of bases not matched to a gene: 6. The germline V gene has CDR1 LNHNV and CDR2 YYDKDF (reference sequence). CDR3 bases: TGTGCCACCAGCCGGGACAGGGTTGGGGAGCAGTACTTC. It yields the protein CATSRDRVGEQYF.

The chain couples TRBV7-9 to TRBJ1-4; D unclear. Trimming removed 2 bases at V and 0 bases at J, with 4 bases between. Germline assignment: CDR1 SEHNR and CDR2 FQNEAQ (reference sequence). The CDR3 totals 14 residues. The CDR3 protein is CASSLHATNEKLFF. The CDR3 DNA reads TGTGCCAGCAGCTTACACGCAACTAATGAAAAACTGTTTTTT.

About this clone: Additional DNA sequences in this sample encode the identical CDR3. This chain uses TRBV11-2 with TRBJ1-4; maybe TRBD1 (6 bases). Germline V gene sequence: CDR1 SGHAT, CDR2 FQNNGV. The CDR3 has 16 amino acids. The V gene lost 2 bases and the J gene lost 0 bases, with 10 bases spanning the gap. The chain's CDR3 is CASSLLGGATNEKLFF. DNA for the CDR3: TGTGCCAGCAGCTTATTGGGGGGCGCAACTAATGAAAAACTGTTTTTT.

The CDR3 DNA follows: TGTGCCAGCTCCATGGGACTAGCTGACGAGCAGTACTTC. Amino acids: CASSMGLADEQYF. The chain links TRBV18 to TRBJ2-7, with 9 positions matching TRBD2. The CDR3 runs to 13 residues. Germline loops: CDR1 KGHSH, CDR2 LQKENI. V was pared by 6 bases and J by 5 bases, with 5 bases of the junction left unmatched.

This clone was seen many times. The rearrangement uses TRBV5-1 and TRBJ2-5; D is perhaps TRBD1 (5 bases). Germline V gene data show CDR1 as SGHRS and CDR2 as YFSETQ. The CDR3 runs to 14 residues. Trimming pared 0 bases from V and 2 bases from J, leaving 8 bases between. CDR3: CASSLDRNQETQYF. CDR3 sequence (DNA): TGCGCCAGCAGCTTGGACAGGAATCAAGAGACCCAGTACTTC.

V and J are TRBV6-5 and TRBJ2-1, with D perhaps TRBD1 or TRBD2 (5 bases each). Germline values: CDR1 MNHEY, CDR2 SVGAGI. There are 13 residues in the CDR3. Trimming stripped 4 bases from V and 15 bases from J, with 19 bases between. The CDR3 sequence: CASSWYRGQVPFF. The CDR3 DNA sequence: TGTGCCAGCAGTTGGTACCGGGGCCAAGTCCCGTTCTTC.

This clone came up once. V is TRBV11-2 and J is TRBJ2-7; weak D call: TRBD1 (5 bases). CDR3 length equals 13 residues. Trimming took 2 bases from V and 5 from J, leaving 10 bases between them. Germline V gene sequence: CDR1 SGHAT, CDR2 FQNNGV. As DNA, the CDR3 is TGTGCCAGCAGCTTAACCAGGGTAGACGAGCAGTACTTC. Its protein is CASSLTRVDEQYF.

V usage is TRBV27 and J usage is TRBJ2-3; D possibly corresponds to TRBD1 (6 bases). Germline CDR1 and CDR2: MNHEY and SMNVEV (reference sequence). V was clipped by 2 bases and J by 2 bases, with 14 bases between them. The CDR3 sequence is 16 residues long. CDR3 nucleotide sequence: TGTGCCAGCAGTTTAATGGGGGCCCTGATCACAGATACGCAGTATTTT. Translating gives CASSLMGALITDTQYF.

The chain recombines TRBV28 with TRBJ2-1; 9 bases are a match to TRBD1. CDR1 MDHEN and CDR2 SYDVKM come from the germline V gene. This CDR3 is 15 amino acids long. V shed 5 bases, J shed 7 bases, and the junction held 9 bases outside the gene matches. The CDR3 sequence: CASSLGQGFGNEQFF. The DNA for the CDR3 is TGTGCCAGCAGTCTGGGACAGGGCTTTGGGAATGAGCAGTTCTTC.

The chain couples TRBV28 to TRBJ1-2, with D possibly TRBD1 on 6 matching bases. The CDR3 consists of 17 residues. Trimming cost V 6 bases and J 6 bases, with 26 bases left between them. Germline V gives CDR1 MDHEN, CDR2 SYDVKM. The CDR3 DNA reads TGTGCCAGCAGCCCGGACAGAGCCATCCTCCGACCAGATGGCTACACCTTC. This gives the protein CASSPDRAILRPDGYTF.

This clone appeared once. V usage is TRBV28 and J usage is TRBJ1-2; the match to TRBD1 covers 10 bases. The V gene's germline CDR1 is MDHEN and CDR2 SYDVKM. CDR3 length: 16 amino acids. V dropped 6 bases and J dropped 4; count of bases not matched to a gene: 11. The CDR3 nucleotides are TGTGCCAGCAGATCTGACAGGGGGCTACTTATCTATGGCTACACCTTC. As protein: CASRSDRGLLIYGYTF.